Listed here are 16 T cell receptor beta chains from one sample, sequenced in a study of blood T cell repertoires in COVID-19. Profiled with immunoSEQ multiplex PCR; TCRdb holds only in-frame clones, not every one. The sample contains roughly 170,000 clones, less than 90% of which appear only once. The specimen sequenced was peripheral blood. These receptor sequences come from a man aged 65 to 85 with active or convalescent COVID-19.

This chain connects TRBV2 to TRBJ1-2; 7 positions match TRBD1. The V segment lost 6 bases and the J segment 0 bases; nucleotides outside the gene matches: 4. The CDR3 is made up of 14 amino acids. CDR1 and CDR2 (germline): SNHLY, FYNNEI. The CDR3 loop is CASRGDSTNYGYTF. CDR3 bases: TGTGCCAGCAGGGGGGACAGCACTAACTATGGCTACACCTTC.

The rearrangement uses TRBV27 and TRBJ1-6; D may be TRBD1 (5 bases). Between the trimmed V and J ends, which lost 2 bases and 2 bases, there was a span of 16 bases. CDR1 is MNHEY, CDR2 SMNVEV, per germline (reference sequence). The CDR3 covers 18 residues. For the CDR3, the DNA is TGTGCCAGCAGTTTAAGGGACTCCCGGGGGACCTATAATTCACCCCTCCACTTT. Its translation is CASSLRDSRGTYNSPLHF.

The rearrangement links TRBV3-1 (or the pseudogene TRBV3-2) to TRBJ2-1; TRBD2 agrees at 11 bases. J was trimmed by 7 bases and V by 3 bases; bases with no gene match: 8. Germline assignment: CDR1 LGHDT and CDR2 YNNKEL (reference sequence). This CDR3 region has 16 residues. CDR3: CASSHETSGDWNEQFF. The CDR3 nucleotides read TGTGCCAGCAGCCATGAGACTAGCGGGGACTGGAATGAGCAGTTCTTC.

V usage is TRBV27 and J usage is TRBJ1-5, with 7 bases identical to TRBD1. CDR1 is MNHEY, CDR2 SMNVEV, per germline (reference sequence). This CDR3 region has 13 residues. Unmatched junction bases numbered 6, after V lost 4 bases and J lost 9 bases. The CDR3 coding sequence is TGTGCCAGCAGTTCCGACAGGGATCGGCCCCAGCATTTT. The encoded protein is CASSSDRDRPQHF.

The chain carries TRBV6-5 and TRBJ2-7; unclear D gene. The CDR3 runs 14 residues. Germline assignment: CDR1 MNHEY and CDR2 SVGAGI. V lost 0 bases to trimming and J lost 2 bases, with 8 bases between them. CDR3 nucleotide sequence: TGTGCCAGCAGTTACTCGGTACAGACCTACGAGCAGTACTTC. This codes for CASSYSVQTYEQYF.

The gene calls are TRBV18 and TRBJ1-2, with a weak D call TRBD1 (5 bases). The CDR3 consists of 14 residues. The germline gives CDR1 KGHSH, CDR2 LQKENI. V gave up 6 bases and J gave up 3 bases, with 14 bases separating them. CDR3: CASSALDTDYGYTF. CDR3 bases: TGTGCCAGCTCCGCGTTGGACACGGACTATGGCTACACCTTC.

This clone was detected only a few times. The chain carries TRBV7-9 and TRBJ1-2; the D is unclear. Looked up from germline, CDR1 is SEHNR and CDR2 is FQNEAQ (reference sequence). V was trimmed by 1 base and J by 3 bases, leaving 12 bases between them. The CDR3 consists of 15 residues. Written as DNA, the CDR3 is TGTGCCAGCAGCTTAGGCGGGCCAGGCTACTATGGCTACACCTTC. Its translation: CASSLGGPGYYGYTF.

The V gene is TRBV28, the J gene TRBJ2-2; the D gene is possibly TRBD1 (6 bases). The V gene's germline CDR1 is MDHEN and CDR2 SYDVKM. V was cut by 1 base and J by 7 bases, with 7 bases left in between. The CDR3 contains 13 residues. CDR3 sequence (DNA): TGTGCCAGCAGTTTATCAGGGGTCGGGGAGCTGTTTTTT. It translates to CASSLSGVGELFF.

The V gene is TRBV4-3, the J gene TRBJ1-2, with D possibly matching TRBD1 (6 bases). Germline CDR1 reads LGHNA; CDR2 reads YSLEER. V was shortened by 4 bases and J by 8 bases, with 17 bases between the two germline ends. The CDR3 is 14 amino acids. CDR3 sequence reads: CASSPIVDRGGYTF. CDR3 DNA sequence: TGCGCCAGCAGCCCCATCGTGGACAGAGGCGGCTACACCTTC.

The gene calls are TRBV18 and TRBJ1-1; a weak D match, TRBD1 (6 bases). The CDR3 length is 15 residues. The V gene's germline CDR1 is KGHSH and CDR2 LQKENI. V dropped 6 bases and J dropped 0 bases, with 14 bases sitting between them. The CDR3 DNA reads TGTGCCAGCTCCCCCCAGGGACACTTGAACACTGAAGCTTTCTTT. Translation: CASSPQGHLNTEAFF.

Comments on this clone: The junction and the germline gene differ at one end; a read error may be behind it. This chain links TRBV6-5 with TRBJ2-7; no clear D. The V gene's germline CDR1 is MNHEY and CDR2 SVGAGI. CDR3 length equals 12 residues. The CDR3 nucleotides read TGTGCCAGCAGTGACTCTGCCAGGGAGCAGTACTTC. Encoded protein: CASSDSAREQYF.

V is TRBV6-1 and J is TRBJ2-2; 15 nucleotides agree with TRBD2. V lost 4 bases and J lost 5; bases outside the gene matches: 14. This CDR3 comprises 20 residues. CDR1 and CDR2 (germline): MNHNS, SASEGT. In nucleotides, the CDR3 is TGTGCCAGCAGTGCGTACTACGGACTAGCGGGGGGGCCACGAACCGGGGAGCTGTTTTTT. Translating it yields CASSAYYGLAGGPRTGELFF.

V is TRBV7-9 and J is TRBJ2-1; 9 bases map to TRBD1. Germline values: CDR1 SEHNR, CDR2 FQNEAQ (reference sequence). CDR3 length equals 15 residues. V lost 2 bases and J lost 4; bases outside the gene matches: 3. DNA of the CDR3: TGTGCCAGCAGCTTAACTGGACAGGGGTACAATGAGCAGTTCTTC. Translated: CASSLTGQGYNEQFF.

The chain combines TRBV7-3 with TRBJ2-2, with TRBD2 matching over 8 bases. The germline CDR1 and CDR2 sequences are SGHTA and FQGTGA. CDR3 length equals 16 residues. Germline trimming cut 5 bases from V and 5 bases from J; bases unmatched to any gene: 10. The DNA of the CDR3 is TGTGCCAGCAGCGCAACTAGCGGTGGCGGAACCGGGGAGCTGTTTTTT. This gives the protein CASSATSGGGTGELFF.

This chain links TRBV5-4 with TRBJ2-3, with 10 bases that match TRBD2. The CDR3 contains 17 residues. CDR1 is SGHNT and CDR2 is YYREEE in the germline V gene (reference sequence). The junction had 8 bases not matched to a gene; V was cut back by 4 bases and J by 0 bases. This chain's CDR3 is CASSSSGRAVSTDTQYF. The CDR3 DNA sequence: TGTGCCAGCAGCAGCAGCGGGAGGGCCGTGAGCACAGATACGCAGTATTTT.

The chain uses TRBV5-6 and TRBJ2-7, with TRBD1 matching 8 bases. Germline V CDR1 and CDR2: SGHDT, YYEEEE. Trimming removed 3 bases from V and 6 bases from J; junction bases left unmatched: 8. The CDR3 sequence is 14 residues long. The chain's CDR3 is CASSSRDRSVEQYF. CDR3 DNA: TGTGCCAGCAGCTCCCGGGACAGGTCGGTCGAGCAGTACTTC.